Following are 8 T cell receptor beta chains from one sample sequenced in a study of blood T cell repertoires in COVID-19. Assay: immunoSEQ multiplex PCR; the TCRdb copy retains only in-frame clones and omits some. The repertoire holds around 170,000 clones, with 83% as singletons. The sequencing sample was made of peripheral blood. The source of these receptors is a middle-aged woman with acute or convalescent COVID-19.

The chain combines TRBV19 with TRBJ1-1, with 11 bases aligning to TRBD1. CDR1 and CDR2 (germline): LNHDA, SQIVND (reference sequence). Trimming cost V 5 bases and J 3 bases; bases outside gene matches: 5. The CDR3 totals 15 residues. In DNA, the CDR3 is TGTGCCAGTAGTGAGGACAGGGGGCGCGACACTGAAGCTTTCTTT. The encoded protein is CASSEDRGRDTEAFF.

This chain links TRBV14 with TRBJ1-2; D might be TRBD1 (5 bases). CDR3 length: 13 amino acids. Germline-derived CDR1 and CDR2 are SGHDN and FVKESK. Trimming shortened V by 1 base and J by 4 bases, and 7 bases separated the two germline ends. CDR3 sequence reads: CASSQGQSYGYTF. CDR3 bases: TGTGCCAGCAGCCAAGGACAGAGCTATGGCTACACCTTC.

The chain has TRBV5-1 and TRBJ1-6; D possibly corresponds to TRBD1 (6 bases). V was cut by 0 bases and J by 3 bases, with 10 bases left in between. Germline V gene lookup returns CDR1 SGHRS and CDR2 YFSETQ. The CDR3 has 16 amino acids. CDR3 bases: TGCGCCAGCAGCTTGGCCGGGACAAACTATAATTCACCCCTCCACTTT. Translation: CASSLAGTNYNSPLHF.

This chain uses TRBV28 with TRBJ1-2; maybe TRBD1 (5 bases). This CDR3 has 14 residues. V lost 6 bases and J lost 9, with 20 bases in between. CDR1 and CDR2 from the germline V gene are MDHEN and SYDVKM. The CDR3 is CASSLDILYQSYTF. The DNA of the CDR3 is TGTGCCAGCAGCCTGGACATTCTTTATCAGAGCTACACCTTC.

The chain has TRBV24-1 and TRBJ1-2; 9 nucleotides line up with TRBD1. Germline V CDR1 and CDR2: KGHDR, SFDVKD. The CDR3 length is 15 residues. The V segment lost 3 bases and the J segment 6 bases; nucleotides outside the gene matches: 7. The CDR3, as DNA: TGTGCCACCAGTGATAGACAGGGGGTGGGGGATGGCTACACCTTC. Its protein is CATSDRQGVGDGYTF.

This sequence joins TRBV29-1 and TRBJ1-2; the D is unclear. This CDR3 has 11 residues. V was trimmed by 5 bases and J by 2 bases, leaving 6 bases between them. Germline V CDR1 and CDR2: SQVTM, ANQGSEA. CDR3 nucleotides: TGCAGCGTTCCCTTAAACTATGGCTACACCTTC. It encodes CSVPLNYGYTF. Combining the CDR3 with reference TRBV29-1 and TRBJ1-2 gives the whole variable domain SAVISQKPSRDICQRGTSLTIQCQVDSQVTMMFWYRQQPGQSLTLIATANQGSEATYESGFVIDKFPISRPNLTFSTLTVSNMSPEDSSIYLCSVPLNYGYTFGSGTRLTVV.

This clone turned up a few times. The chain has TRBV9 and TRBJ2-1; D not resolved. Between the trimmed V and J ends, which lost 4 bases and 5 bases, there was a span of 13 bases. This CDR3 has 14 amino acids. CDR1 is SGDLS, CDR2 YYNGEE, per germline. The CDR3: CASSLAGFNNEQFF. CDR3 DNA sequence: TGTGCCAGCAGCCTCGCCGGGTTTAACAATGAGCAGTTCTTC.

The rearrangement uses TRBV6-6 and TRBJ1-5; the match to TRBD1 covers 10 bases. V shed 6 bases and J 5 bases; nucleotides not matched to a gene: 10. CDR1 MNHNY and CDR2 SVGAGI come from the germline V gene (reference sequence). The CDR3 covers 16 residues. This chain's CDR3 is CASSGQDRGFDQPQHF. The DNA of the CDR3 is TGTGCCAGCAGCGGCCAGGACAGGGGGTTTGATCAGCCCCAGCATTTT.